What follows are 17 T cell receptor beta chains derived from one specimen sequenced in a study of PD-1 blockade in mismatch repair-deficient tumors. The data were produced by immunoSEQ multiplex PCR, yet TCRdb's version contains in-frame clones alone and is incomplete. The profile shows about 49,000 clones, 65% to 80% of them singletons. The specimen comprised PBMCs, sampled before pembrolizumab treatment. The receptors come from an adult with mismatch repair-deficient cancer.

This chain connects TRBV7-2 to TRBJ2-3; unclear D gene. Between the trimmed V and J ends, which lost 0 bases and 5 bases, there was a span of 0 bases. Germline V gene lookup returns CDR1 SGHTA and CDR2 FQGNSA. This CDR3 spans 11 amino acids. CDR3 nucleotides: TGTGCCAGCAGCTTAGCAGATACGCAGTATTTT. It encodes CASSLADTQYF.

This clone was found once. The chain links TRBV28 to TRBJ1-2, with D unclear. Germline CDR1 reads MDHEN; CDR2 reads SYDVKM. The CDR3 runs to 11 residues. Trimming took off 2 bases at V and 7 bases at J, with 5 bases between the two ends. The CDR3 region is CASSLTSGYTF. As DNA, the CDR3 is TGTGCCAGCAGTTTAACCTCTGGCTACACCTTC.

The CDR3 region has the DNA TGTGCCAGCAGCCCGGGACCGAAAGGCGGAAACACCATATATTTT. Its protein is CASSPGPKGGNTIYF. The chain employs TRBV7-3 and TRBJ1-3; tentatively, D is TRBD1 (5 bases). The germline V gene encodes CDR1 SGHTA and CDR2 FQGTGA. The CDR3 totals 15 residues. V lost 5 bases and J lost 4, with 15 bases in between.

The chain has TRBV7-2 and TRBJ1-2; D may be TRBD1 (6 bases). This CDR3 has 13 residues. Germline V gives CDR1 SGHTA, CDR2 FQGNSA. Trimming took 5 bases from V and 8 from J, leaving 15 bases between them. CDR3 loop: CASSATGGVGYTF. In DNA form, the CDR3 reads TGTGCCAGCAGCGCGACAGGCGGGGTCGGCTACACCTTC.

This clone was recorded only once. Written as DNA, the CDR3 is TGTGCCTGGAGTGTAGGGGCGGCGGACGGCTACACCTTC. Translating gives CAWSVGAADGYTF. The chain is built from TRBV30 and TRBJ1-2, with D tentatively TRBD1 (5 bases). The V end was cut by 0 bases, the J end by 8 bases, with 13 bases between. The CDR3 has 13 amino acids. Germline V lookup: CDR1 GTSNPN, CDR2 SVGIG (reference sequence).

In DNA form, the CDR3 reads TGTGCCTGGAGTGTAGGGGGTAATGAAAAACTGTTTTTT. This translates into CAWSVGGNEKLFF. V and J are TRBV30 and TRBJ1-4; D possibly corresponds to TRBD1 (6 bases). The V gene lost 0 bases and the J gene lost 4 bases, with 6 bases spanning the gap. The CDR3 extends over 13 amino acids. Germline-derived CDR1 and CDR2 are GTSNPN and SVGIG (reference sequence).

This clone was observed once. This chain connects TRBV5-6 to TRBJ1-2, with D unclear. Trimming took 0 bases from V and 6 from J, leaving 12 bases between them. This CDR3 is 14 amino acids long. The germline V gene has CDR1 SGHDT and CDR2 YYEEEE. The CDR3 region has the DNA TGTGCCAGCAGCTTGGTTCGGGTGGTACATGGCTACACCTTC. Its translation: CASSLVRVVHGYTF.

The rearrangement links TRBV7-2 to TRBJ1-4; maybe TRBD1 (5 bases). V was shortened by 4 bases and J by 5 bases, with 17 bases between the two germline ends. In germline, CDR1 is SGHTA, CDR2 FQGNSA. The CDR3 is made up of 16 amino acids. The CDR3 DNA sequence: TGTGCCAGCAGCTCAAGTATCGGGACCAAAAATGAAAAACTGTTTTTT. It encodes CASSSSIGTKNEKLFF.

J is TRBJ2-2 and V is TRBV7-6, with D possibly called TRBD1 or TRBD2 (6 bases each). Germline V CDR1 and CDR2: SGHVS, FNYEAQ. The ends were cut back, 4 bases at V and 6 bases at J, with 21 bases in the middle. The CDR3 sequence is 17 residues long. The CDR3 DNA sequence: TGTGCCAGCAGCTCGCGTCTGGACCCCGGGGGCCCCGGGGAGCTGTTTTTT. Its translation is CASSSRLDPGGPGELFF.

The table lists this clone with a count of one. The chain carries TRBV9 and TRBJ2-1; 7 bases agree with TRBD2. Germline-derived CDR1 and CDR2 are SGDLS and YYNGEE. This CDR3 has 17 residues. With V trimmed by 0 bases and J by 5 bases, 11 bases remained unmatched. This CDR3 is CASSVVGGPSGNNEQFF. CDR3 sequence (DNA): TGTGCCAGCAGCGTAGTCGGTGGGCCTAGCGGCAACAATGAGCAGTTCTTC.

The chain couples TRBV6-6 to TRBJ1-2; possible D gene TRBD1, 6 bases. Germline CDR1 and CDR2: MNHNY and SVGAGI (reference sequence). Trimming left V 11 bases short and J 3 bases short, with 16 bases between. The CDR3 has 13 amino acids. The CDR3 spells CALQRDTDYGYTF. The CDR3 DNA sequence: TGTGCCCTCCAAAGGGACACAGACTATGGCTACACCTTC.

The table lists this clone with a few counts. The chain is built from TRBV27 and TRBJ1-5; 11 bases fit TRBD1. This CDR3 has 16 residues. Germline V gene lookup returns CDR1 MNHEY and CDR2 SMNVEV (reference sequence). The J segment lost 3 bases and the V segment lost 7 bases, leaving 8 bases of the junction unmatched. CDR3 residues: CASKISDRGPNQPQHF. Here the CDR3 DNA reads TGTGCCAGCAAAATATCGGACAGGGGGCCCAATCAGCCCCAGCATTTT.

The chain is built from TRBV7-6 and TRBJ2-1, with 12 bases matching TRBD2. CDR3 length equals 15 residues. Losses at the gene ends were 2 bases for V and 5 bases for J; bases not matched to a gene: 1. Germline CDR1 and CDR2: SGHVS and FNYEAQ. The CDR3 is CASSLLAGGDNEQFF. CDR3 DNA: TGTGCCAGCAGCTTACTAGCGGGAGGGGACAATGAGCAGTTCTTC.

V usage is TRBV10-1 and J usage is TRBJ2-7; D might be TRBD1 or TRBD2, each matching 5 bases. Trimming removed 3 bases from V and 2 bases from J, with 8 bases in between. Looked up from germline, CDR1 is WNHNN and CDR2 is SYGVQD (reference sequence). This CDR3 is 13 amino acids long. CDR3 nucleotide sequence: TGCGCCAGCAGTGACGGGGCTACCTACGAGCAGTACTTC. The encoded protein is CASSDGATYEQYF.

This clone has only one observation. The chain uses TRBV5-4 and TRBJ2-7; D is uncertain. Trimming took 0 bases from V and 4 from J, leaving 2 bases between them. Germline values: CDR1 SGHNT, CDR2 YYREEE (reference sequence). This CDR3 region has 11 residues. Here the CDR3 DNA reads TGTGCCAGCAGCTTGGGGTACGAGCAGTACTTC. Translated, it gives CASSLGYEQYF.

The J gene is TRBJ2-1, the V gene TRBV6-4; 8 nucleotides agree with TRBD1. Germline V gene data show CDR1 as MRHNA and CDR2 as SNTAGT. This CDR3 is 15 amino acids long. Germline trimming cut 5 bases from V and 1 base from J; bases unmatched to any gene: 4. The CDR3 reads CASSPNRGSYNEQFF. The DNA for the CDR3 is TGTGCCAGCAGTCCAAACAGGGGGTCCTACAATGAGCAGTTCTTC.

This chain connects TRBV6-4 to TRBJ2-1, with 8 nucleotides matching TRBD2. J was trimmed by 3 bases and V by 3 bases; bases with no gene match: 4. Germline-derived CDR1 and CDR2 are MRHNA and SNTAGT. This CDR3 has 15 amino acids. This chain's CDR3 is CASSEDSGIYNEQFF. DNA of the CDR3: TGTGCCAGCAGTGAGGATAGCGGGATCTACAATGAGCAGTTCTTC.